The 2 T cell receptor beta chains below come from one sample, sequenced in a study of cytomegalovirus exposure and HLA in healthy donors. Vbeta (60) and Jbeta (13) primers were used in the PCR. TCRdb's copy holds only in-frame clones and misses some; the assay was immunoSEQ multiplex PCR. This sample carries roughly 110,000 clones, more than 60% of them seen once, and the ten largest clones take roughly 3.4%. Sequenced: PBMCs. The source of these receptors is a man aged 60 to 75 in good health and CMV-seronegative.

The chain uses TRBV29-1 and TRBJ2-7; 7 bases line up with TRBD1. The CDR3 sequence is 13 residues long. The J segment lost 3 bases and the V segment lost 4 bases, leaving 6 bases of the junction unmatched. From germline, CDR1 is SQVTM and CDR2 ANQGSEA. The CDR3 loop reads CSVVVGTDYEQYV. The CDR3 nucleotides are TGCAGCGTTGTGGTCGGGACAGACTACGAGCAGTACGTC.

This clone appeared a single time. The rearrangement links TRBV5-4 to TRBJ1-2; tentative D call: TRBD1 (5 bases). The CDR3 contains 16 residues. Germline V gene data show CDR1 as SGHNT and CDR2 as YYREEE (reference sequence). Trimming stripped 4 bases from V and 2 bases from J, with 18 bases between. CDR3 region: CASSGGPTWGNYGYTF. CDR3 nucleotide sequence: TGTGCCAGCAGCGGAGGGCCAACTTGGGGCAACTATGGCTACACCTTC. Drawing the rest from reference TRBV5-4 and TRBJ1-2, the complete variable domain is ETGVTQSPTHLIKTRGQQVTLRCSSQSGHNTVSWYQQALGQGPQFIFQYYREEENGRGNFPPRFSGLQFPNYSSELNVNALELDDSALYLCASSGGPTWGNYGYTFGSGTRLTVV.